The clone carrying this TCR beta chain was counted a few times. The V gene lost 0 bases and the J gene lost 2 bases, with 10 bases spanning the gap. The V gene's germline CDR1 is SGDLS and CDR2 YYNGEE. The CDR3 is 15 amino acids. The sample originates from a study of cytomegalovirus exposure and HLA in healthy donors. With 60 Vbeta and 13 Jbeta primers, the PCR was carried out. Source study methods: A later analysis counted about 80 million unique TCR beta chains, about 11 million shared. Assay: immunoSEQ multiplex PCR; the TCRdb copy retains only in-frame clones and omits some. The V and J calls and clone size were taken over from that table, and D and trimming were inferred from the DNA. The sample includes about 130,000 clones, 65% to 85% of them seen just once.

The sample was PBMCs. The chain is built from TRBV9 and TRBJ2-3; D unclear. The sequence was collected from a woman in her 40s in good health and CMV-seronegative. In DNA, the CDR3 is TGTGCCAGCAGCGTAGGCGAGAGACACACAGATACGCAGTATTTT. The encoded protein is CASSVGERHTDTQYF.